Sequencing of this T cell receptor (beta chain) was carried out in a study of blood T cell repertoires in COVID-19. Overall study: The study drew acute and convalescent COVID-19 samples from the United States, Italy and Spain. PBMCs, B-cell-depleted T cells, or T cells provided the cDNA or gDNA that made up the material.

After removal of 2 bases from V and 6 bases from J, the junction contained 3 bases not matched to a gene. Germline loops: CDR1 SGDLS, CDR2 YYNGEE. CDR3 length: 13 amino acids. Original processing notes: Quantification of nucleated cells was approximated via reference gene primer amplification. Only in-frame clones appear in the TCRdb table, and some are missing; sequencing was by immunoSEQ multiplex PCR. V, J and clone size are taken as reported in that table, and D and trimming were inferred from the DNA itself. The sample contains roughly 70,000 clones, 86% of which appear only once. This chain joins TRBV9 and TRBJ1-2, with 8 positions matching TRBD1. Source material: peripheral blood. The receptor comes from an elderly man with COVID-19, enrolled during active disease. The CDR3 sequence: CASSVDRVDGYTF. CDR3 DNA sequence: TGTGCCAGCAGCGTGGACAGGGTGGATGGCTACACCTTC.